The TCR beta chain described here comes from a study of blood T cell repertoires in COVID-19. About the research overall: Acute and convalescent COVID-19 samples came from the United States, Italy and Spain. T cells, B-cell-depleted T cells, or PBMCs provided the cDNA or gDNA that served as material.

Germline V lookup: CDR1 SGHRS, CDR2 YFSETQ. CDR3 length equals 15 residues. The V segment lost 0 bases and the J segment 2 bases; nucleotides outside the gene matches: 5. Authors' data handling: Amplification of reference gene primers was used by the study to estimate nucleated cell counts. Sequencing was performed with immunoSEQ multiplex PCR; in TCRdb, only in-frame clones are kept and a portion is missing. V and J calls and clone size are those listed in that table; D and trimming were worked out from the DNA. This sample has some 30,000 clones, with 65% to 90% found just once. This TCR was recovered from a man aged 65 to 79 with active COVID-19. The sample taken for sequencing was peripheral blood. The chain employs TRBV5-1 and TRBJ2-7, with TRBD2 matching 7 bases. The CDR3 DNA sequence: TGCGCCAGCAGCTTGGGTGCGGGAGCCACCTACGAGCAGTACTTC. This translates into CASSLGAGATYEQYF.